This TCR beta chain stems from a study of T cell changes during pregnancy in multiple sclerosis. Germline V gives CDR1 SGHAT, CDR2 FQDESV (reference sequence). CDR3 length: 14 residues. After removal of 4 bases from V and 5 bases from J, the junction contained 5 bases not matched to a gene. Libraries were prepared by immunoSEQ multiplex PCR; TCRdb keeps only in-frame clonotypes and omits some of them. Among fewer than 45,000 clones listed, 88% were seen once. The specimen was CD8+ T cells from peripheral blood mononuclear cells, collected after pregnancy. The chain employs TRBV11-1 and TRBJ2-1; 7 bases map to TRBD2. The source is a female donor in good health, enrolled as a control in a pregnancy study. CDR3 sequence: CASSSGGYNNEQFF. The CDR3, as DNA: TGTGCCAGCAGCTCGGGGGGTTACAACAATGAGCAGTTCTTC. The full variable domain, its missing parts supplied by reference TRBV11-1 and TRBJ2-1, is EAEVAQSPRYKITEKSQAVAFWCDPISGHATLYWYRQILGQGPELLVQFQDESVVDDSQLPKDRFSAERLKGVDSTLKIQPAELGDSAMYLCASSSGGYNNEQFFGPGTRLTVL.